Presented here are 13 T cell receptor beta chains from one specimen sequenced in a study of cytomegalovirus exposure and HLA in healthy donors. 13 Jbeta primers and 60 Vbeta primers were used for the PCR. TCRdb's copy holds only in-frame clones and misses some; the assay was immunoSEQ multiplex PCR. The table lists 100,000 to 150,000 clones, over 60% of them singletons, with 0.94% in the top ten. Sequencing was performed on PBMCs. The receptors were gathered from a woman aged 55-69 years in good health and CMV-seronegative.

This clone was observed a few times. This chain connects TRBV28 to TRBJ1-1, with 9 bases fitting TRBD1. CDR1 is MDHEN, CDR2 SYDVKM, per germline. CDR3 length: 16 amino acids. Germline trimming cut 5 bases from V and 5 bases from J; bases unmatched to any gene: 12. The CDR3 protein is CASSPWGQGRRTEAFF. The CDR3 bases are TGTGCCAGCAGTCCTTGGGGACAGGGAAGACGGACTGAAGCTTTCTTT. The full variable domain, completed using reference TRBV28 and TRBJ1-1, is DVKVTQSSRYLVKRTGEKVFLECVQDMDHENMFWYRQDPGLGLRLIYFSYDVKMKEKGDIPEGYSVSREKKERFSLILESASTNQTSMYLCASSPWGQGRRTEAFFGQGTRLTVV.

The chain has TRBV5-1 and TRBJ2-2, with D tentatively TRBD2 (5 bases). Germline CDR1 and CDR2: SGHRS and YFSETQ. This CDR3 region has 16 residues. With 4 bases removed from V and 0 bases from J, the gap between germline ends came to 13 bases. CDR3 DNA: TGCGCCAGCAGCCCCGGGGTAGCGCCGAACACCGGGGAGCTGTTTTTT. It codes for CASSPGVAPNTGELFF. The full variable domain, completed using reference TRBV5-1 and TRBJ2-2, is KAGVTQTPRYLIKTRGQQVTLSCSPISGHRSVSWYQQTPGQGLQFLFEYFSETQRNKGNFPGRFSGRQFSNSRSEMNVSTLELGDSALYLCASSPGVAPNTGELFFGEGSRLTVL.

The rearrangement joins TRBV5-4 to TRBJ2-3; D not certain. Germline V CDR1 and CDR2: SGHNT, YYREEE (reference sequence). V dropped 3 bases and J dropped 6 bases, with 8 bases sitting between them. The CDR3 totals 12 residues. The CDR3 nucleotides read TGTGCCAGCAGCTCTATAGAGGATACGCAGTATTTT. As protein: CASSSIEDTQYF. The whole variable domain, filled in from reference TRBV5-4 and TRBJ2-3, reads ETGVTQSPTHLIKTRGQQVTLRCSSQSGHNTVSWYQQALGQGPQFIFQYYREEENGRGNFPPRFSGLQFPNYSSELNVNALELDDSALYLCASSSIEDTQYFGPGTRLTVL.

This chain joins TRBV5-1 and TRBJ2-3; 12 bases map to TRBD2. The length of the CDR3 is 14 residues. J was trimmed by 6 bases and V by 5 bases; bases with no gene match: 4. Germline CDR1 is SGHRS and CDR2 is YFSETQ. The CDR3, as DNA: TGCGCCAGCAGGGCTAGCGGGAGGGCGGATACGCAGTATTTT. It yields the protein CASRASGRADTQYF.

J is TRBJ2-5 and V is TRBV30; 8 bases agree with TRBD2. Losses at the gene ends were 3 bases for V and 5 bases for J; bases not matched to a gene: 2. This CDR3 region has 12 residues. The V gene's germline CDR1 is GTSNPN and CDR2 SVGIG (reference sequence). Here the CDR3 reads CAWRGGGETQYF. The CDR3 DNA reads as TGTGCCTGGAGGGGCGGGGGGGAGACCCAGTACTTC. The full variable domain, rest sourced from reference TRBV30 and TRBJ2-5, is SQTIHQWPATLVQPVGSPLSLECTVEGTSNPNLYWYRQAAGRGLQLLFYSVGIGQISSEVPQNLSASRPQDRQFILSSKKLLLSDSGFYLCAWRGGGETQYFGPGTRLLVL.

This clone was observed a single time. The J gene is TRBJ2-5, the V gene TRBV27; 7 nucleotides line up with TRBD2. The J call may not be correct, given that the DNA end is closer to TRBJ2-7. Germline-derived CDR1 and CDR2 are MNHEY and SMNVEV (reference sequence). CDR3 size: 14 residues. CDR3 protein: CASSFGGSGYEQYF. CDR3 DNA: TGTGCCAGCAGTTTTGGCGGGAGTGGCTACGAGCAGTACTTC.

The V gene is TRBV18, the J gene TRBJ2-7; 10 bases are shared with TRBD2. The ends lost 4 bases at V and 1 base at J; junction bases unmatched: 7. This CDR3 spans 16 amino acids. Looked up from germline, CDR1 is KGHSH and CDR2 is LQKENI. CDR3 region: CASSQGTSDLSYEQYF. The DNA of the CDR3 is TGTGCCAGCTCACAAGGGACTAGCGACCTATCCTACGAGCAGTACTTC.

This clone has only one observation. The V gene is TRBV19, the J gene TRBJ2-4; D is unresolved. The CDR3 has 14 amino acids. V was pared by 5 bases and J by 5 bases, with 13 bases between. Germline lookup yields CDR1 LNHDA and CDR2 SQIVND (reference sequence). CDR3 sequence reads: CASSPVSLENIQYF. The CDR3 DNA reads as TGTGCCAGTAGTCCGGTATCACTGGAAAACATTCAGTACTTC.

V and J are TRBV9 and TRBJ2-5; possible D gene TRBD1, 6 bases. This CDR3 is built from 14 residues. Germline V lookup: CDR1 SGDLS, CDR2 YYNGEE. Trimming pared 1 base from V and 1 base from J, leaving 8 bases between. The CDR3 DNA follows: TGTGCCAGCAGCGTAACAGGGACCCAAGAGACCCAGTACTTC. Translating it yields CASSVTGTQETQYF.

CDR3 DNA: TGTGCCAGCAGTGAAGGACAGTCTGTAGCCAAAAACATTCAGTACTTC. It translates to CASSEGQSVAKNIQYF. V is TRBV6-1 and J is TRBJ2-4, with D possibly matching TRBD1 (5 bases). V lost 1 base and J 0 bases, leaving 10 bases between the germline ends. The germline CDR1 and CDR2 sequences are MNHNS and SASEGT. This CDR3 is built from 16 residues.

V is TRBV7-2 and J is TRBJ2-5, with a possible D match to TRBD1 (5 bases). Germline CDR1 is SGHTA and CDR2 is FQGNSA. V was pared by 3 bases and J by 5 bases, with 10 bases between. The CDR3 contains 13 residues. CDR3 DNA: TGTGCCAGCAGCTTCCAGGGTTGGGAGACCCAGTACTTC. It yields the protein CASSFQGWETQYF.

V gene TRBV5-4 combines with J gene TRBJ2-1; the match to TRBD2 covers 12 bases. Looked up from germline, CDR1 is SGHNT and CDR2 is YYREEE (reference sequence). This CDR3 has 20 amino acids. Trimming cost V 2 bases and J 0 bases; bases outside gene matches: 12. CDR3 loop: CASSFGPLAGGPSSYNEQFF. CDR3 DNA sequence: TGTGCCAGCAGCTTTGGTCCTCTAGCGGGAGGGCCCAGCTCCTACAATGAGCAGTTCTTC. The entire variable domain, with the rest obtained from reference TRBV5-4 and TRBJ2-1, is as follows: ETGVTQSPTHLIKTRGQQVTLRCSSQSGHNTVSWYQQALGQGPQFIFQYYREEENGRGNFPPRFSGLQFPNYSSELNVNALELDDSALYLCASSFGPLAGGPSSYNEQFFGPGTRLTVL.

CDR3: CASSLKGAGYQPQHF. CDR3 nucleotides: TGTGCCAGCAGTTTAAAGGGAGCAGGATATCAGCCCCAGCATTTT. The J gene is TRBJ1-5, the V gene TRBV27; D gene unclear. The germline CDR1 and CDR2 sequences are MNHEY and SMNVEV (reference sequence). The length of the CDR3 is 15 residues. Trimming took 2 bases from V and 5 from J, leaving 13 bases between them.